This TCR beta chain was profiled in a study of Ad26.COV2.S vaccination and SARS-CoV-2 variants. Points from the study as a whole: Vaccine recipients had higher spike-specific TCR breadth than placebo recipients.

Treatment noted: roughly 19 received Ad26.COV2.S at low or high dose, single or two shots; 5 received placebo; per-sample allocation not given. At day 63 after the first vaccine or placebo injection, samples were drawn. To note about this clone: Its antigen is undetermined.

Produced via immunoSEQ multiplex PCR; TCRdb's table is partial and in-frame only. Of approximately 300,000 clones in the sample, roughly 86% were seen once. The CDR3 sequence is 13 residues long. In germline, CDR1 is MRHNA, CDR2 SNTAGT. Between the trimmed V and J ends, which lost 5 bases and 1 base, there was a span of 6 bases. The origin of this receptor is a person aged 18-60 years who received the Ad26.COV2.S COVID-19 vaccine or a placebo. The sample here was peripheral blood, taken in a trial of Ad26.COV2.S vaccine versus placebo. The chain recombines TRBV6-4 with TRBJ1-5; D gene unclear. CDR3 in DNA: TGTGCCAGCAGTACAGAGAGCAATCAGCCCCAGCATTTT. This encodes CASSTESNQPQHF.